Here is one TCR beta chain with its context. What it recognizes is unknown. Produced via immunoSEQ multiplex PCR; TCRdb's table is partial and in-frame only. The sample has 130,000 or so clones, 75% to 90% seen once. The sample originates from a study of radiation and T cells in renal cell carcinoma. Whole-study findings and limits: Pretreatment tumor biopsies were lacking, so baseline clonotypes are unknown.

Regarding time point: baseline pretreatment blood. As for treatment: 15 Gy SBRT to primary tumor, nephrectomy 4 weeks later. The CDR3 spans 15 residues. In germline, CDR1 is SGHTA, CDR2 FQGNSA. The J segment lost 3 bases and the V segment lost 5 bases, leaving 9 bases of the junction unmatched. This clonotype was obtained from a woman aged 50 to 65 with renal cell carcinoma. The specimen was blood, collected from a patient whose treatment included radiotherapy and nephrectomy. V usage is TRBV7-2 and J usage is TRBJ2-5; TRBD1 matches 7 bases. As DNA, the CDR3 is TGTGCCAGCAGCCTAAACAAAGGGACAGAAGAGACCCAGTACTTC. Residues: CASSLNKGTEETQYF.